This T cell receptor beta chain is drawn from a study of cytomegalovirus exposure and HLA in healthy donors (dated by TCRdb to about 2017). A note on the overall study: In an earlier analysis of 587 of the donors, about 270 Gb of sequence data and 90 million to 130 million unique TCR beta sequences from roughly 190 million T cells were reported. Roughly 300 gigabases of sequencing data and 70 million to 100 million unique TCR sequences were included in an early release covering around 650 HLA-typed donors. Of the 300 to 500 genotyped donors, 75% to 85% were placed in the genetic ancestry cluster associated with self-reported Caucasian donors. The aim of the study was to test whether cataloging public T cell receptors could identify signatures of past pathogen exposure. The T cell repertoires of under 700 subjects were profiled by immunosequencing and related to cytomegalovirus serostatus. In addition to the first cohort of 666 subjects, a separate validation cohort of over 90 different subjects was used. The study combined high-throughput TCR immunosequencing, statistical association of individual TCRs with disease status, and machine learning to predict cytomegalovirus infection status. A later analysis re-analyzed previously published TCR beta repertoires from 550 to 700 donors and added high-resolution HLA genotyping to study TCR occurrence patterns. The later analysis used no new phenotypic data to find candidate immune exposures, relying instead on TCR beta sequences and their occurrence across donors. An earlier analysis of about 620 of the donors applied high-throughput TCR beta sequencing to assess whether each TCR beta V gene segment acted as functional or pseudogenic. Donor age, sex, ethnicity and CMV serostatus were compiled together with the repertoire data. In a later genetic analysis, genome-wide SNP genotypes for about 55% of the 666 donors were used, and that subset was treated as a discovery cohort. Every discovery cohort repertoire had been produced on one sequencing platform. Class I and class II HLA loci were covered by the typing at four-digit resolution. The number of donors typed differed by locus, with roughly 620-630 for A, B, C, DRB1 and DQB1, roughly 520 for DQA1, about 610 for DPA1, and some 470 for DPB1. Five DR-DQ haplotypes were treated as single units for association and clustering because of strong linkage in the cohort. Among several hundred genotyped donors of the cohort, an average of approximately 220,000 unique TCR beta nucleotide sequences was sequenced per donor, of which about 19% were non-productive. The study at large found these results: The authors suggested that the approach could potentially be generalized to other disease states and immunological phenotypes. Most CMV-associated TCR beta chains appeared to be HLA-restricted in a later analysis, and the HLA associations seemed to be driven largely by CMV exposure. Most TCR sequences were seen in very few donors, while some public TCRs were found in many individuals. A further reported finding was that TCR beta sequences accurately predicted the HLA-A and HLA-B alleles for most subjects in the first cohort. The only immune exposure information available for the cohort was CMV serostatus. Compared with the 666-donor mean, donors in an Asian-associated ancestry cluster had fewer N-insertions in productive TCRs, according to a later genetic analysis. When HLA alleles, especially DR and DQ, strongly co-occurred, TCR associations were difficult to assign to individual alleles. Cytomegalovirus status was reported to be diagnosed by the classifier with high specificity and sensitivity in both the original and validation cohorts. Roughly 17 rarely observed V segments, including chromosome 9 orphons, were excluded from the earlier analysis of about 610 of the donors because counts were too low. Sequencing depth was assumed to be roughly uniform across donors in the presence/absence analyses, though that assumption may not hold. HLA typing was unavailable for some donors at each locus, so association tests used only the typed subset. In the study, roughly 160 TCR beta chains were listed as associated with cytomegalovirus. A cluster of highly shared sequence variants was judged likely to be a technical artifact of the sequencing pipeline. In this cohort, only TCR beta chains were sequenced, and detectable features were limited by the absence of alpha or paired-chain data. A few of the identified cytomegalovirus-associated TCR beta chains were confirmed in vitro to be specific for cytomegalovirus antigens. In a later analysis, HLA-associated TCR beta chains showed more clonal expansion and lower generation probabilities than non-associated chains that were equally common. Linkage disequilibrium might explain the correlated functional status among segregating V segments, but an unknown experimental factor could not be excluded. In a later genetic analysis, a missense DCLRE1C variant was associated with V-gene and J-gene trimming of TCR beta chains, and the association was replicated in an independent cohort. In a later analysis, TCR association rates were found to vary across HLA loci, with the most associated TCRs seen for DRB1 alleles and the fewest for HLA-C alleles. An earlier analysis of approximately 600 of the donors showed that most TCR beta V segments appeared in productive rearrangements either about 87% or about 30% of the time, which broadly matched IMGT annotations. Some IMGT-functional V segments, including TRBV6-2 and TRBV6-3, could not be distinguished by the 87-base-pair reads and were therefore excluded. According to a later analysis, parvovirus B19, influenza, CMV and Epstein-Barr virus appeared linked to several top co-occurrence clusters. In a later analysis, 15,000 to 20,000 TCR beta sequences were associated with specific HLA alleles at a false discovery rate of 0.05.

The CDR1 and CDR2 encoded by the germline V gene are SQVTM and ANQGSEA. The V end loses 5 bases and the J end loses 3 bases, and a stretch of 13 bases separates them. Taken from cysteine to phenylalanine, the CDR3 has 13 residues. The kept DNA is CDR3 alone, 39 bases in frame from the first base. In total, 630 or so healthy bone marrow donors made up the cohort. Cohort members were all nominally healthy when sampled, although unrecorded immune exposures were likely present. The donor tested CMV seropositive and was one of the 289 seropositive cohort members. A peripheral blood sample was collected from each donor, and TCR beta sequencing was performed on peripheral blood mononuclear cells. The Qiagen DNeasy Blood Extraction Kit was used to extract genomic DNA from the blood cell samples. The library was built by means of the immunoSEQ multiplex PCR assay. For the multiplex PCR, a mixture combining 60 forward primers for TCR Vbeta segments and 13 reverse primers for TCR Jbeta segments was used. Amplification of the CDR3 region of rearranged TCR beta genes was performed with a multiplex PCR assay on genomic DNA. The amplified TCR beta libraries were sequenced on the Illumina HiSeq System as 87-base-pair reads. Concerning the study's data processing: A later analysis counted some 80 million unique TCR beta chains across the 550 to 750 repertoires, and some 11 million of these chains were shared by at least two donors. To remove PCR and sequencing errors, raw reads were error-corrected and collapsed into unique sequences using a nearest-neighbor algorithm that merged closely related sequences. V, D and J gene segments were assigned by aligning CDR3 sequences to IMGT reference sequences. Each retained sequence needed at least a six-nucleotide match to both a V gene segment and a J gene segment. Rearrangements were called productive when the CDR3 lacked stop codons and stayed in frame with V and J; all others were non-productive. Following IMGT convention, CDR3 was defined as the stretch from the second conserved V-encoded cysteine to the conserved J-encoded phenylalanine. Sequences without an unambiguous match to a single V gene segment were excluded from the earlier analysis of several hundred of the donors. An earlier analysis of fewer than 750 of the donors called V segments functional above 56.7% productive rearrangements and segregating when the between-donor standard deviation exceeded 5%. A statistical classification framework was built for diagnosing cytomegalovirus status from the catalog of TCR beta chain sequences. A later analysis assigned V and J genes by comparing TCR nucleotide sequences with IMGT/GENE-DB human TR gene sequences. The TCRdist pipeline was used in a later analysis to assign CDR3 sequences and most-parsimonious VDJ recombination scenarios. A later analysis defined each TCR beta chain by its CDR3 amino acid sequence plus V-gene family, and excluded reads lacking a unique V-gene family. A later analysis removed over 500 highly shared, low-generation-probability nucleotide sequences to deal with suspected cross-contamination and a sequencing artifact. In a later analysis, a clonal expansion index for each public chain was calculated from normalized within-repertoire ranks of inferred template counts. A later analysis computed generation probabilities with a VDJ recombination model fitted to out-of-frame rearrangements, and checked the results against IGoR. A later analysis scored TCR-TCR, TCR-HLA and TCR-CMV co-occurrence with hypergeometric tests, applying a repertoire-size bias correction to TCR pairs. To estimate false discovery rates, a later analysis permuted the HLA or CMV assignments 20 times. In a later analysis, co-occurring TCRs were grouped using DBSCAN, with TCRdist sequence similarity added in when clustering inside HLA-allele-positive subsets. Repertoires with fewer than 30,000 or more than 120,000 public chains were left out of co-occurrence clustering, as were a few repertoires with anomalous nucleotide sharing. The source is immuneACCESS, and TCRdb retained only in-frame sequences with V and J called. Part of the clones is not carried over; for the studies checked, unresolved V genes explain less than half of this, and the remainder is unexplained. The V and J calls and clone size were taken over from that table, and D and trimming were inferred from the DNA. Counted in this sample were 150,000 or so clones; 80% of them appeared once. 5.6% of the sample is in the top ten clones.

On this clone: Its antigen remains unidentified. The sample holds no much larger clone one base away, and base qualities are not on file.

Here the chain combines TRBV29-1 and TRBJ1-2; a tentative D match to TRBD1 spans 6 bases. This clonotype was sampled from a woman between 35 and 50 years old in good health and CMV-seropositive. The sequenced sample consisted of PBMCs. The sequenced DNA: TGCAGCGTTCCAGGGGACCTCGACTATGGCTACACCTTC. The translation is CSVPGDLDYGYTF.